This TCR beta chain was captured in a study of shared clonotypes between healthy human individuals. Study results and caveats: Sampling involved blood alone; tissue repertoires likely differ.

Notes on this clone: What it recognizes is unknown.

Genomic DNA (from each subset) was split evenly across several immunoSEQ plates. Using immunoSEQ multiplex PCR, the repertoire was profiled, and TCRdb retains in-frame clones only, with some absent. The repertoire holds under 2,500,000 clones, more than 90% seen once, with 0.1% to 0.15% in the top ten. In germline, CDR1 is LNHNV, CDR2 YYDKDF (reference sequence). The CDR3 is made up of 16 amino acids. V lost 0 bases and J lost 4, with 15 bases in between. This receptor was obtained from a man between 18 and 29 years old in good health. V is TRBV15 and J is TRBJ1-2; TRBD1 is a possible D gene (5 bases). Sequencing was done on a sample of naive CD4+ T cells sorted from blood. Documented subset: CD45RA+ positively selected. CDR3 DNA: TGTGCCACCAGCAGAGATAGAGGGGCGCGGGTCTATGGCTACACCTTC. Translated, it gives CATSRDRGARVYGYTF.